The 8 T cell receptor beta chains in this list originate from one sample, sequenced in a study of blood T cell repertoires in COVID-19. Using immunoSEQ multiplex PCR, the repertoire was profiled, and TCRdb retains in-frame clones only, with some absent. In the table there are over 150,000 clones, about 90% of which are singletons. What was sequenced was peripheral blood. The receptors originated from a man aged 45-65 years with acute or convalescent COVID-19.

The chain is built from TRBV7-3 and TRBJ2-1; 12 bases are a match to TRBD2. This CDR3 spans 14 amino acids. V dropped 5 bases and J dropped 7; count of bases not matched to a gene: 3. The germline V gene encodes CDR1 SGHTA and CDR2 FQGTGA. CDR3 region: CASSPGTSGNEQFF. CDR3 coding DNA: TGTGCCAGCAGCCCCGGGACTAGCGGGAATGAGCAGTTCTTC.

The chain combines TRBV9 with TRBJ2-1; 8 bases align to TRBD2. With 6 bases clipped from V and 2 bases from J, the junction kept 4 bases outside the gene matches. The CDR3 extends over 14 amino acids. Germline V gives CDR1 SGDLS, CDR2 YYNGEE. The CDR3: CASTKTSAYNEQFF. As DNA, the CDR3 is TGTGCCAGCACCAAGACTAGCGCCTACAATGAGCAGTTCTTC.

The chain carries TRBV2 and TRBJ1-2, with a weak D call TRBD1 (5 bases). The length of the CDR3 is 14 residues. Trimming removed 0 bases from V and 8 bases from J, with 13 bases in between. Germline CDR1 SNHLY, CDR2 FYNNEI. The DNA of the CDR3 is TGTGCCAGCAGTGAAGCCTCGGGGGGTCGAGGCTACACCTTC. It specifies CASSEASGGRGYTF. The whole variable domain, remainder taken from reference TRBV2 and TRBJ1-2, is EPEVTQTPSHQVTQMGQEVILRCVPISNHLYFYWYRQILGQKVEFLVSFYNNEISEKSEIFDDQFSVERPDGSNFTLKIRSTKLEDSAMYFCASSEASGGRGYTFGSGTRLTVV.

This clone was seen just once. This chain uses TRBV27 with TRBJ2-1, with 7 bases that match TRBD2. The CDR3 is 16 amino acids. Germline CDR1 and CDR2: MNHEY and SMNVEV (reference sequence). V lost 5 bases, J lost 5 bases, and 12 bases stayed unmatched. CDR3 protein: CASSPPWMGGNNEQFF. The CDR3 nucleotides read TGTGCCAGCAGTCCCCCATGGATGGGGGGGAACAATGAGCAGTTCTTC.

This clone has only one observation. V gene TRBV28 combines with J gene TRBJ2-1; TRBD2 matches at 7 bases. Looked up from germline, CDR1 is MDHEN and CDR2 is SYDVKM. This CDR3 region has 15 residues. Trimming at V came to 6 bases and at J to 0 bases, leaving 5 bases not matched to a gene. CDR3 protein: CASSRAGSSYNEQFF. The CDR3 DNA is TGTGCCAGCAGCCGAGCGGGGAGCTCCTACAATGAGCAGTTCTTC.

The chain recombines TRBV6-6 with TRBJ2-1, with 10 bases that match TRBD2. Germline V CDR1 and CDR2: MNHNY, SVGAGI (reference sequence). The CDR3 is 17 residues long. Unmatched junction bases numbered 12, after V lost 5 bases and J lost 5 bases. This CDR3 reads CASSPRAGLAENNEQFF. The CDR3 coding sequence is TGTGCCAGCAGTCCCCGAGCCGGACTAGCGGAAAACAATGAGCAGTTCTTC.

The CDR3 here is CATSPGLEYQETQYF. The CDR3 coding sequence is TGTGCCACCAGTCCGGGTCTAGAGTACCAAGAGACCCAGTACTTC. The chain combines TRBV24-1 with TRBJ2-5; D remains unclear. Trimming pared 6 bases from V and 0 bases from J, leaving 13 bases between. CDR1 and CDR2 from the germline V gene are KGHDR and SFDVKD. The CDR3 is 15 amino acids.

V is TRBV4-2 and J is TRBJ1-1; D is perhaps TRBD1 (5 bases). This CDR3 is built from 13 residues. V was clipped by 0 bases and J by 11 bases, with 13 bases between them. Per the germline V gene, CDR1 is LGHNA and CDR2 is YNFKEQ. DNA for the CDR3: TGTGCCAGCAGCCAAGAGGGGCGGGGGTTGGCTTTCTTT. This sequence encodes CASSQEGRGLAFF.